This T cell receptor (beta chain) stems from a study of shared clonotypes between healthy human individuals. For this clone: A read error may explain this, as a much larger clone is one base away.

Germline V gene data show CDR1 as WSHSY and CDR2 as SAAADI. The CDR3 loop spans 11 amino acids. At deep level, the assay was performed. Over several immunoSEQ plates, each subset's genomic DNA was distributed in even portions. Some clones are missing from TCRdb's copy, which holds only in-frame ones; the method was immunoSEQ multiplex PCR. The data hold about 490,000 clones, with 70% to 85% observed a single time. This sequence originates from a woman aged 40 to 50 in good health. Some clones in this sample may be carry-over from other donors' samples. The chain has TRBV10-2 and TRBJ1-1; no clear D gene. Sequencing was done on a sample of PBMCs. The CDR3 region has the DNA TGCACCAGCAGAAGGGATACTGAAGCTTTCTTT. It specifies CTSRRDTEAFF.